This TCR beta chain was recovered during a study of PD-1 blockade in classical Hodgkin lymphoma. Noted time point: cycle 4 day 1 (C4D1), after about 6 weeks of nivolumab. Every patient had relapsed following autologous stem cell transplantation, and cohorts differed in brentuximab vedotin exposure. Using immunoSEQ multiplex PCR, the repertoire was profiled, and TCRdb retains in-frame clones only, with some absent. The sample lists more than 90,000 clones, roughly 78% seen once, with just under 9.5% in the top ten. This CDR3 is 14 amino acids long. Trimming cost V 6 bases and J 2 bases, with 10 bases left between them. The V gene's germline CDR1 is MDHEN and CDR2 SYDVKM.

The sequences come from peripheral blood mononuclear cells (PBMCs), collected before the fourth cycle of nivolumab. The receptor comes from a human donor with classical Hodgkin lymphoma. The chain recombines TRBV28 with TRBJ1-4; D is perhaps TRBD1 (6 bases). The CDR3 DNA follows: TGTGCCAGCAGATACAGGGTCACTAATGAAAAACTGTTTTTT. Translation: CASRYRVTNEKLFF.